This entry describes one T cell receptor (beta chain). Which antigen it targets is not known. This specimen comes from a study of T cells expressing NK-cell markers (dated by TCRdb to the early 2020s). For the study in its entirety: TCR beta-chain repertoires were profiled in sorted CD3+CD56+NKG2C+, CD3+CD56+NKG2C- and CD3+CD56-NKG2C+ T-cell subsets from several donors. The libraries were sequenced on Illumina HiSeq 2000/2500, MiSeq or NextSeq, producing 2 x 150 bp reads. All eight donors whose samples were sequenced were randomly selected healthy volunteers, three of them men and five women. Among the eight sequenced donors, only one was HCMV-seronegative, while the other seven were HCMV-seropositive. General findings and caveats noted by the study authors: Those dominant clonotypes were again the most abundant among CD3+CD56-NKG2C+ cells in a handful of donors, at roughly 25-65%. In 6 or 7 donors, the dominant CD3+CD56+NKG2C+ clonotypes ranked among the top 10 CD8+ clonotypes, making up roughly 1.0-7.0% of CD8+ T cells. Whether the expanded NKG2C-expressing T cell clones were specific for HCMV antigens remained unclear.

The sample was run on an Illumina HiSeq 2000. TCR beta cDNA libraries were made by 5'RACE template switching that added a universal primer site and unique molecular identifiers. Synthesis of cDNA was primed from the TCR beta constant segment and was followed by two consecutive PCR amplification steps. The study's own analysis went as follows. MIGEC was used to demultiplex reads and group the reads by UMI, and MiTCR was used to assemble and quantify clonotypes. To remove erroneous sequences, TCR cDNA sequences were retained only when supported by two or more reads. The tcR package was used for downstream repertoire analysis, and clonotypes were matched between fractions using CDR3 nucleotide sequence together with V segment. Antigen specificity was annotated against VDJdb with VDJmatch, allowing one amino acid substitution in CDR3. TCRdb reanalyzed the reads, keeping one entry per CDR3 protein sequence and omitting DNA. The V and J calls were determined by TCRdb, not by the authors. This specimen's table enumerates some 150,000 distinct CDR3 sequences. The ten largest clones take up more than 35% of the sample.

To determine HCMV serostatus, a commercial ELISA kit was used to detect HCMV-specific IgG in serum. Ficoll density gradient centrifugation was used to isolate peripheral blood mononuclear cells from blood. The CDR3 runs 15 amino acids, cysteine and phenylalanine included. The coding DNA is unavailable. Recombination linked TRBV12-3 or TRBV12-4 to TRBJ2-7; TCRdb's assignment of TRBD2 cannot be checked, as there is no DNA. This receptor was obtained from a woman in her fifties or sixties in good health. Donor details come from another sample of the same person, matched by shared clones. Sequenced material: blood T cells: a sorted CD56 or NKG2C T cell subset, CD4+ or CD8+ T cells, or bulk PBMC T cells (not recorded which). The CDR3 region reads CASSFPQTAPYEQYF.